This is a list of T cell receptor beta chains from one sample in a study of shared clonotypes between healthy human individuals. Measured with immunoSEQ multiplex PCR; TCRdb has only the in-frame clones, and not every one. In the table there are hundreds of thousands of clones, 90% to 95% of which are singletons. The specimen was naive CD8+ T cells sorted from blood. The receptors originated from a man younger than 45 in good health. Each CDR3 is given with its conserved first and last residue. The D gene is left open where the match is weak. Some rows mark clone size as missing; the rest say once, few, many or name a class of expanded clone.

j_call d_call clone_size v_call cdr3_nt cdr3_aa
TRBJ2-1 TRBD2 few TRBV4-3 TGCGCCAGCAGCCGTGGACTAGCGGGAGACAACAATGAGCAGTTCTTC CASSRGLAGDNNEQFF
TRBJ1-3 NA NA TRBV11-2 TGTGCCAGCACCTCGTCCAACTCTGGAAACACCATATATTTT CASTSSNSGNTIYF
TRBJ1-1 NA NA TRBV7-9 TGTGCCAGCAGCCAAGGAGGCACTGAAGCTTTCTTT CASSQGGTEAFF
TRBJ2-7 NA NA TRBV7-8 TGTGCCAGCAGCTTAGCGCTAGGGCCGCAAAACTCCTACGAGCAGTACTTC CASSLALGPQNSYEQYF
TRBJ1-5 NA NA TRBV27 TGTGCCAGCAGTTCCATTTATAGCAATCAGCCCCAGCATTTT CASSSIYSNQPQHF
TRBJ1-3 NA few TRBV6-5 TGTGCCAGCAGTTACTCGACAGTCTCTGGAAACACCATATATTTT CASSYSTVSGNTIYF
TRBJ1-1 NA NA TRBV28 TGTGCCAGCAGTCTAGGGGCGAGCACTGAAGCTTTCTTT CASSLGASTEAFF
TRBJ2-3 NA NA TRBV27 TGTGCCAGCAGTTTGTTGGGAGATACGCAGTATTTT CASSLLGDTQYF
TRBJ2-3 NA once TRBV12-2 TGTGCAAGTCGCTTAACGTCAGATACGCAGTATTTT CASRLTSDTQYF
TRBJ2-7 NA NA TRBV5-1 TGCGCCAGCAGCTTGGAGGTTGGGGGGTACGAGCAGTACTTC CASSLEVGGYEQYF
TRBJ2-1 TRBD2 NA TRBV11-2 TGTGCCAGCAGCTTAGCGGGAGGCAACAATGAGCAGTTCTTC CASSLAGGNNEQFF
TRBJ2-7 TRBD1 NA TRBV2 TGTGCCAGCAATGGTCGGGACAGACAGACCTACGAGCAGTACTTC CASNGRDRQTYEQYF
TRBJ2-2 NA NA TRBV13 TGTGCCAGCAGCCAAGCCGGGGAGCTGTTTTTT CASSQAGELFF
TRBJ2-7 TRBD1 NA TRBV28 TGTGCCAGCAGTTGGGGGACAGAGATATACGAGCAGTACTTC CASSWGTEIYEQYF
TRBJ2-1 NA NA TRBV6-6 TGTGCCAGCAGCTTTCCTAGTTTCGATGAGCAGTTCTTC CASSFPSFDEQFF
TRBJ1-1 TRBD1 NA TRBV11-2 TGTGCCAGCAGCTCCGGGACAGGAGGCACTGAAGCTTTCTTT CASSSGTGGTEAFF
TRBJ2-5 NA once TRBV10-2 TGCGCCAGCAGTGCCGAGGGGTGGGAGACCCAGTACTTC CASSAEGWETQYF
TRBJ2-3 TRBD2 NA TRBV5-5 TGTGCCAGCAGCTCCTCGCTAGCGGGAGGTCGCACAGATACGCAGTATTTT CASSSSLAGGRTDTQYF
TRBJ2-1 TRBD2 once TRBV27 TGTGCCAGCAGTTTTACTAGCGGGAGTGTGTATGAGCAGTTCTTC CASSFTSGSVYEQFF
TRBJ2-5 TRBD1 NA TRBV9 TGTGCCAGCAGCGTAAGCACCGGACAGGGCCAAGAGACCCAGTACTTC CASSVSTGQGQETQYF
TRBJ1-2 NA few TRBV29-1 TGCAGCGTTGAAGAAATGGATTTGCCCCTCTATGGCTACACCTTC CSVEEMDLPLYGYTF
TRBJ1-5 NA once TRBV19 TGTGCCAGTAGTTATAATCGAGGGGGCAATCAGCCCCAGCATTTT CASSYNRGGNQPQHF
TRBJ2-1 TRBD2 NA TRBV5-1 TGCGCCAGCAGCCTGGGACTAGCGGGCGTCAATGAGCAGTTCTTC CASSLGLAGVNEQFF
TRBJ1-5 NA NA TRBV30 TGTGCCTGGAGTGTAAGGGAGTCTCAGCCCCAGCATTTT CAWSVRESQPQHF
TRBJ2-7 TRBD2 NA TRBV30 TGTGCCTGGATGTCTAGCGGCTACGAGCAGTACTTC CAWMSSGYEQYF
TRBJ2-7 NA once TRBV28 TGTGCCAGCACTCTCACGGGATCCAGAGGGGAGCAGTACTTC CASTLTGSRGEQYF
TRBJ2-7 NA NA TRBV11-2 TGTGCCAGCAGCATGGGACCCACCTACGAGCAGTACTTC CASSMGPTYEQYF
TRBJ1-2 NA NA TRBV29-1 TGCAGCGTAGCAGGGAACTATGGCTACACCTTC CSVAGNYGYTF
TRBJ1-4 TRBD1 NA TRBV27 TGTGCCAGCAGTTTAAGCCCCGGGACAGCAAATGAAAAACTGTTTTTT CASSLSPGTANEKLFF
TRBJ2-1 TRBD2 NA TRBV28 TGTGCCAGCAGAGCATCCCGACTAGCGGGAGGTGGTGGCTCCTACAATGAGCAGTTCTTC CASRASRLAGGGGSYNEQFF
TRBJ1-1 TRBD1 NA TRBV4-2 TGTGCCAGCAGCCCCCACGGACAGGCAAACACTGAAGCTTTCTTT CASSPHGQANTEAFF
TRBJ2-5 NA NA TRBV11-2 TGTGCCAGCAATTTGAGGGAGACCCAGTACTTC CASNLRETQYF
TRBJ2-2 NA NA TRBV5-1 TGCGCCAGCAGCCCTGGAGGCAGGGAAACTGCCGGGGAGCTGTTTTTT CASSPGGRETAGELFF
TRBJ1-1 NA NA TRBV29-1 TGCAGCGTTGAAGGAGTTTCGGCCCCGTTGAAAGGAGCTTTCTTT CSVEGVSAPLKGAFF
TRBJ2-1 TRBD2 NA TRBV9 TGTGCCAGCAGCGCTGGACTAGCGGAGAGCCGGTACAATGAGCAGTTCTTC CASSAGLAESRYNEQFF
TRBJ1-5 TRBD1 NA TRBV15 TGTGCCACAGGGACAGGGGGTCGTAGGCCCCAGCATTTT CATGTGGRRPQHF
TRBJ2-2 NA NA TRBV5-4 TGTGCCAGCAGCTTGGTATCGGGTGAGACCGGGGAGCTGTTTTTT CASSLVSGETGELFF
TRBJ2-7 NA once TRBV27 TGTGCCAGCAGCTACACAATCTCTACGGGGACCTACGAGCAGTACTTC CASSYTISTGTYEQYF
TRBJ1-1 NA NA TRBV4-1 TGCGCCAGCAGCCAAGACCCGGGGAACACTGAAGCTTTCTTT CASSQDPGNTEAFF
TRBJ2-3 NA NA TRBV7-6 TGTGCCAGCAGCTTGGTAGGGGCCCGTTTAGATACGCAGTATTTT CASSLVGARLDTQYF
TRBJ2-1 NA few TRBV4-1 TGCGCCAGCAGCGAGGACAGCCTTTCCTACAATGAGCAGTTCTTC CASSEDSLSYNEQFF
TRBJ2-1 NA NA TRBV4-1 TGCGCCAGCAGCCAAGAGTCGGGAGTCGGGATCTATGAGCAGTTCTTC CASSQESGVGIYEQFF
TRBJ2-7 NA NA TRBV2 TGTGCCAGCAGGTCCTTAGGGCAGTACTTC CASRSLGQYF
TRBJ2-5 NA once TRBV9 TGTGCCAGCAGCCCCCCCCGGGGCCAAGAGACCCAGTACTTC CASSPPRGQETQYF
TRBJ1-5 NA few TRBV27 TGTGCCAGCAGTTTAGCTGGGGGGAATCAGCCCCAGCATTTT CASSLAGGNQPQHF
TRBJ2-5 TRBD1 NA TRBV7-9 TGTGCCAGCACGCCGCGACAGGGCCAAAGAGAGACCCAGTACTTC CASTPRQGQRETQYF
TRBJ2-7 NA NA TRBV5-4 TGTGCCAGCAGCTCGTACGGCTACGAGCAGTACTTC CASSSYGYEQYF
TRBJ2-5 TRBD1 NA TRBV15 TGTGCCACCAGCAGACCCCCGGGACAGGACCAAGAGACCCAGTACTTC CATSRPPGQDQETQYF
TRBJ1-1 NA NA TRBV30 TGTGCCTGGAGTGTAGCAGTGAACACTGAAGCTTTCTTT CAWSVAVNTEAFF
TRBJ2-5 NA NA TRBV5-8 TGTGCCAGCAGCCATAACTTCGGTGGAGGCAAAGAGACCCAGTACTTC CASSHNFGGGKETQYF
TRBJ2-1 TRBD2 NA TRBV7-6 TGTGCCAGCAGCTTAGCGTCACCTGGGACTACGACGATCAACTCCTACAATGAGCAGTTCTTC CASSLASPGTTTINSYNEQFF
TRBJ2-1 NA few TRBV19 TGTGCCAGTAGTATCGGAGAGGGGGGGTCCTCCTACAATGAGCAGTTCTTC CASSIGEGGSSYNEQFF
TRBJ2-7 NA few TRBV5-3 TGTGCCAGAAGCTTCGGTCTCGACTTGTGGGACGAGCAGTACTTC CARSFGLDLWDEQYF
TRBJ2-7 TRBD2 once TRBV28 TGTGCCAGCAGTCTCTCCGGGAGGGCCCACGAGCAGTACTTC CASSLSGRAHEQYF
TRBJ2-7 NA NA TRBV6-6 TGTGCCAGCAGCGTCGGGTCTTCCTACGAGCAGTACTTC CASSVGSSYEQYF
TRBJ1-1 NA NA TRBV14 TGTGCCAGCAGCCTTGGGACGACTGAAGCTTTCTTT CASSLGTTEAFF
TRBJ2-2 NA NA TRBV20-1 TGCAGTGCTACTTACACCGGGGAGCTGTTTTTT CSATYTGELFF
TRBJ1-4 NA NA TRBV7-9 TGTGCCAGCAGCACCTCCGACAGTCTTACTAATGAAAAACTGTTTTTT CASSTSDSLTNEKLFF
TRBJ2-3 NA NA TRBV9 TGTGCCAGCAGCGTAGGCCTCACCATATCTAGCACAGATACGCAGTATTTT CASSVGLTISSTDTQYF